These T cell receptor beta chains were read from a single sample in a study of T cell clonotyping in hematopoietic cell transplantation. This table comes from immunoSEQ multiplex PCR, and its TCRdb copy is limited to in-frame clones, with some not included. The data show some 17,000 clones, around 90% seen once. Sequenced: peripheral blood mononuclear cells. Receptors originate from a middle-aged man in good health. Some clones in this sample may be carry-over from other donors' samples. CDR3s leave out the opening cysteine and the closing phenylalanine or tryptophan.

cdr3_aa,v_call,j_call
ASSLSGSYGYT,TRBV5-1,TRBJ1-2
ASSDGLARETQY,TRBV4-1,TRBJ2-5
ASSPPSSGSNYGYT,TRBV28,TRBJ1-2
AWTSGFSGNTIY,TRBV30,TRBJ1-3
ASRRDQETQY,TRBV7-6,TRBJ2-5
ASSRLTRPYEQY,TRBV28,TRBJ2-7
ASSQAGFSYEQY,TRBV4-3,TRBJ2-7
ASRGTGSRPKTQY,TRBV6-5,TRBJ2-5
ASSPGSSGNTIY,TRBV2,TRBJ1-3
SVVANYGYT,TRBV29-1,TRBJ1-2
ASSVRVQPQH,TRBV2,TRBJ1-5
ASSTRGIGNYGYT,TRBV6-5,TRBJ1-2
ASSPRQDWGTEAF,TRBV4-2,TRBJ1-1
ASSLTGGGTEAF,TRBV7-3,TRBJ1-1